The rows below give T cell receptor beta chains drawn from one sample of a study of cytomegalovirus exposure and HLA in healthy donors. Using immunoSEQ multiplex PCR, the repertoire was profiled, and TCRdb retains in-frame clones only, with some absent. The sample lists about 130,000 clones, around 78% occurring once. Sequenced material: PBMCs. The receptors come from a man aged 18 to 35 in good health and CMV-seropositive. CDR3s include the opening cysteine and the closing phenylalanine or tryptophan. D genes are given only for firm matches. The size field is filled for only some rows; it gives once, few, many or a size class.

TRBJ1-1 | . | . | TRBV29-1 | TGCAGCGTTGTGGAGGCTGAAGCTTTCTTT | CSVVEAEAFF
TRBJ2-1 | few | . | TRBV30 | TGTGCCTGGGCTATAGGGCCTGAGGGCAATGAGCAGTTCTTC | CAWAIGPEGNEQFF
TRBJ1-5 | . | . | TRBV27 | TGTGCCAGCAGTTTATCGGGGGGTTATAGCAATCAGCCCCAGCATTTT | CASSLSGGYSNQPQHF
TRBJ2-7 | . | . | TRBV19 | TGTGCCAGTAGCGCCGGGTACGAGCAGTACTTC | CASSAGYEQYF
TRBJ2-2 | few | . | TRBV10-2 | TGCGCCAGCAGTGGAGGGATCAGCACCGGGGAGCTGTTTTTT | CASSGGISTGELFF
TRBJ1-3 | . | . | TRBV29-1 | TGCAGCGTTGTTCCCGGGACTTCAGACACCATATATTTT | CSVVPGTSDTIYF
TRBJ1-2 | . | TRBD1 | TRBV25-1 | TGTGCCAGCAGTGACCCCGGACAGGGGAACTATGGCTACACCTTC | CASSDPGQGNYGYTF
TRBJ2-1 | once | . | TRBV9 | TGTGCCAGCAGCGTAGGGGGGGGGCTGACAGATGAGCAGTTCTTC | CASSVGGGLTDEQFF
TRBJ2-1 | . | TRBD2 | TRBV6-4 | TGTGCCAGCAGCGCCGGGACTAGCAATGAGCAGTTCTTC | CASSAGTSNEQFF
TRBJ2-1 | . | TRBD2 | TRBV6-1 | TGTGCCAGCAGTGGACTAGCGAGAGCCTACAATGAGCAGTTCTTC | CASSGLARAYNEQFF
TRBJ1-1 | . | . | TRBV29-1 | TGCAGCGTTGAAAGGCAGGGGAAGACTGAAGCTTTCTTT | CSVERQGKTEAFF
TRBJ2-1 | . | TRBD2 | TRBV11-1 | TGTGCCAGCAGCTTAGCCACGGGACTAGCTCTAGATGAGCAGTTCTTC | CASSLATGLALDEQFF
TRBJ2-3 | . | TRBD2 | TRBV12-5 | TGTGCTAGTGGTCCGGGACTAGCGGGGGCGGGAGATACGCAGTATTTT | CASGPGLAGAGDTQYF
TRBJ1-1 | . | TRBD1 | TRBV11-1 | TGTGCCAGCAGCTTAGGGAACAGGGGGGAAGCTTTCTTT | CASSLGNRGEAFF
TRBJ2-7 | few | . | TRBV4-1 | TGCGCCAGCAGCCCCGAAGGGGGTTACGAGCAGTACTTC | CASSPEGGYEQYF
TRBJ2-7 | few | TRBD1 | TRBV6-5 | TGTGCCAGCAGTGTTGGACAGGGGAACTACGAGCAGTACTTC | CASSVGQGNYEQYF
TRBJ1-6 | . | . | TRBV15 | TGTGCCACCAGTGGACAGAATAATTCACCCCTCCACTTT | CATSGQNNSPLHF